What follows are 14 T cell receptor beta chains derived from one specimen sequenced in a study of glioma-infiltrating T cells after dendritic cell vaccination. Sequencing used immunoSEQ multiplex PCR; TCRdb keeps in-frame clones, though not all of them. The sample yields under 40,000 clones, 90% seen once. The specimen comprised blood, sampled before dendritic cell vaccination. The receptors come from a human donor with glioblastoma.

In its sample, this clone was seen once. CDR3 bases: TGCGCCAGCAGCCAAGGGCACAGTAATGAAAAACTGTTTTTT. It translates to CASSQGHSNEKLFF. The chain recombines TRBV4-1 with TRBJ1-4; D is uncertain. This CDR3 contains 14 residues. Germline V gives CDR1 MGHRA, CDR2 YSYEKL. V shed 1 base and J shed 4 bases, with 7 bases lying between them.

V gene TRBV27 combines with J gene TRBJ2-7; D may be TRBD1 (8 bases). V gave up 4 bases and J gave up 4 bases, with 17 bases separating them. The CDR3 contains 15 residues. Looked up from germline, CDR1 is MNHEY and CDR2 is SMNVEV (reference sequence). The DNA for the CDR3 is TGTGCCAGCAGTTCAGGGGGCGGGGGAGAGTACGAGCAGTACTTC. The encoded protein is CASSSGGGGEYEQYF.

The V gene is TRBV5-1, the J gene TRBJ2-1, with 8 bases matching TRBD1. The CDR3 spans 16 residues. Germline assignment: CDR1 SGHRS and CDR2 YFSETQ. J was trimmed by 6 bases and V by 4 bases; bases with no gene match: 12. The CDR3 coding sequence is TGCGCCAGCAGCGGACAGGGATACGCTGTAGTCAATGAGCAGTTCTTC. Encoded protein: CASSGQGYAVVNEQFF.

This chain joins TRBV9 and TRBJ2-5, with D maybe TRBD2 (6 bases). This CDR3 spans 14 amino acids. The germline CDR1 and CDR2 sequences are SGDLS and YYNGEE. The V end was cut by 4 bases, the J end by 0 bases, with 10 bases between. CDR3 sequence reads: CASSPRLDQETQYF. DNA for the CDR3: TGTGCCAGCAGCCCCCGACTAGACCAAGAGACCCAGTACTTC.

The genes are TRBV18 and TRBJ1-4; perhaps TRBD1 as D (6 bases). The V gene's germline CDR1 is KGHSH and CDR2 LQKENI. The CDR3 runs 15 residues. V dropped 6 bases and J dropped 8 bases, with 19 bases sitting between them. CDR3 loop: CASSPLRDIPEKLFF. The DNA for the CDR3 is TGTGCCAGCTCCCCCCTCCGGGACATCCCAGAAAAACTGTTTTTT.

The chain uses TRBV5-1 and TRBJ2-7; D gene unclear. The V gene lost 2 bases and the J gene lost 3 bases, with 9 bases spanning the gap. CDR3 length equals 13 residues. The germline CDR1 and CDR2 sequences are SGHRS and YFSETQ. The CDR3 DNA is TGCGCCAGCAGCTTTGAGGCTCTCTACGAGCAGTACTTC. This codes for CASSFEALYEQYF.

The rearrangement uses TRBV6-6 and TRBJ1-1; D is uncertain. Germline values: CDR1 MNHNY, CDR2 SVGAGI (reference sequence). The CDR3 spans 12 residues. With 7 bases removed from V and 3 bases from J, the gap between germline ends came to 9 bases. The CDR3 loop reads CASKSSDTEAFF. CDR3 DNA sequence: TGTGCCAGCAAGTCCAGTGACACTGAAGCTTTCTTT.

Here the CDR3 DNA reads TGCGCCAGCAGCTTGACCTTCTCCGGGACAGCGAACACCGGGGAGCTGTTTTTT. Protein: CASSLTFSGTANTGELFF. V and J are TRBV5-1 and TRBJ2-2, with 7 bases identical to TRBD1. Trimming at V came to 1 base and at J to 0 bases, leaving 9 bases not matched to a gene. This CDR3 has 18 residues. Germline V gene lookup returns CDR1 SGHRS and CDR2 YFSETQ.

The chain couples TRBV6-5 to TRBJ1-2; D uncertain. Between the trimmed V and J ends, which lost 0 bases and 4 bases, there was a span of 12 bases. This CDR3 spans 15 amino acids. Germline-derived CDR1 and CDR2 are MNHEY and SVGAGI. DNA for the CDR3: TGTGCCAGCAGTTACTCTCTACCGAGGCTCTATGGCTACACCTTC. It yields the protein CASSYSLPRLYGYTF.

Comments on this clone: Its ends do not fully match the called genes, so a read error is possible. This rearrangement joins TRBV5-1 to TRBJ1-2; 7 nucleotides agree with TRBD1. Germline CDR1 is SGHRS and CDR2 is YFSETQ. This CDR3 region has 15 residues. As DNA, the CDR3 is TGCGCCAGCAGCGGCGACGGGACAGAGAGCTATGGCTGCACCTTC. Its protein is CASSGDGTESYGCTF.

The gene calls are TRBV27 and TRBJ2-3, with TRBD2 matching over 15 bases. J lost 5 bases, V lost 5 bases, and 8 bases had no gene match. The germline gives CDR1 MNHEY, CDR2 SMNVEV (reference sequence). CDR3 length: 17 amino acids. CDR3 nucleotides: TGTGCCAGCAGTCCACGGACTAGCGGGGGGGCTTTAGATACGCAGTATTTT. It codes for CASSPRTSGGALDTQYF.

The CDR3 DNA reads TGTGCCAGCTCCCAGCGGGGGGACCCAGATACGCAGTATTTT. It is translated as CASSQRGDPDTQYF. This chain connects TRBV6-5 to TRBJ2-3, with 9 bases that match TRBD2. There are 14 residues in the CDR3. Trimming at V came to 8 bases and at J to 4 bases, leaving 7 bases not matched to a gene. Germline loops: CDR1 MNHEY, CDR2 SVGAGI.

The V and J genes are TRBV5-1 and TRBJ1-4; a weak D match, TRBD1 (5 bases). This CDR3 spans 14 amino acids. V was clipped by 5 bases and J by 0 bases, with 8 bases between them. Germline CDR1 SGHRS, CDR2 YFSETQ. The CDR3 is CASRPGATNEKLFF. CDR3 coding DNA: TGCGCCAGCAGGCCGGGGGCAACTAATGAAAAACTGTTTTTT.

This chain uses TRBV4-2 with TRBJ2-5; 11 positions match TRBD2. The CDR3 loop spans 16 amino acids. The V and J ends lost 0 bases and 5 bases, in that order; junction bases with no gene match: 5. Germline loops: CDR1 LGHNA, CDR2 YNFKEQ. CDR3 bases: TGTGCCAGCAGCCAAGAGTTAGCGGGGGGGCGGGAGACCCAGTACTTC. It encodes CASSQELAGGRETQYF.